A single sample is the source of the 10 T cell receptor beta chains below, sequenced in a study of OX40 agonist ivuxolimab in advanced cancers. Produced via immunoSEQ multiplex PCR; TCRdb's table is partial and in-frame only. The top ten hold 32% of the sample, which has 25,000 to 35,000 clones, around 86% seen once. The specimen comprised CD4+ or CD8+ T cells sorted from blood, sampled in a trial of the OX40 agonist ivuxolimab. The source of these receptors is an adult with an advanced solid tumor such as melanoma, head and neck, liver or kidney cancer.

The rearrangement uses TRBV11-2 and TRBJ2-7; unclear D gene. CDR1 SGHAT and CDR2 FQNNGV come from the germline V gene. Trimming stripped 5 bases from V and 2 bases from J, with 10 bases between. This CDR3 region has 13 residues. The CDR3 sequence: CASSIHLAYEQYF. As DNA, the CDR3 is TGTGCCAGCAGCATCCACCTAGCCTACGAGCAGTACTTC.

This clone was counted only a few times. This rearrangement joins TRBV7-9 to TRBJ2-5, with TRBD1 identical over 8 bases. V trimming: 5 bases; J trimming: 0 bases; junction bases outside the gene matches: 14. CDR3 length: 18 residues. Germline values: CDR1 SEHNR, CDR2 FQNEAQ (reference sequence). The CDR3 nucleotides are TGTGCCAGCAGCCCGGACAGGGACGTACTAAGAAACCAAGAGACCCAGTACTTC. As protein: CASSPDRDVLRNQETQYF.

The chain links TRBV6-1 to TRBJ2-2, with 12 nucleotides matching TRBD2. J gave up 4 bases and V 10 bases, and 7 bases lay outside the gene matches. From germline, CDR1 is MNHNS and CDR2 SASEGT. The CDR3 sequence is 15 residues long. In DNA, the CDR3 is TGTGCCACCTCCGCTAGCGGGAGGGGCACCGGGGAGCTGTTTTTT. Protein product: CATSASGRGTGELFF.

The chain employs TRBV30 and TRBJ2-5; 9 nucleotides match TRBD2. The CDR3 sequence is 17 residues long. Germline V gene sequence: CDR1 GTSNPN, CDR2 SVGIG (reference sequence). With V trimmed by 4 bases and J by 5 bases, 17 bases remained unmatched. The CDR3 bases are TGTGCCTGGACTTTCATCCCCTCAGCGGGGGGATTTGAGACCCAGTACTTC. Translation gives CAWTFIPSAGGFETQYF. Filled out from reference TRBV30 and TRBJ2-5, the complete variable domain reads SQTIHQWPATLVQPVGSPLSLECTVEGTSNPNLYWYRQAAGRGLQLLFYSVGIGQISSEVPQNLSASRPQDRQFILSSKKLLLSDSGFYLCAWTFIPSAGGFETQYFGPGTRLLVL.

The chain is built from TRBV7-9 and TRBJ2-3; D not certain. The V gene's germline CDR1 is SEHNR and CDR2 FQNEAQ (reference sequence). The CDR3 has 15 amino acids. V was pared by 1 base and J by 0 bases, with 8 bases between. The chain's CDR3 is CASSLGRTSTDTQYF. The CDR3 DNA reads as TGTGCCAGCAGCTTAGGTAGAACTAGCACAGATACGCAGTATTTT.

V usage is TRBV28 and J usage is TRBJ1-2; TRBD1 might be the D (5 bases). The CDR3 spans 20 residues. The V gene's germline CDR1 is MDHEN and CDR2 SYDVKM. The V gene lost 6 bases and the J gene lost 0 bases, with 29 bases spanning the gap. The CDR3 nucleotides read TGTGCCAGCAGCTCTCAGGACCGAGGGGCCAAACTACCTACTAACTATGGCTACACCTTC. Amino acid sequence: CASSSQDRGAKLPTNYGYTF.

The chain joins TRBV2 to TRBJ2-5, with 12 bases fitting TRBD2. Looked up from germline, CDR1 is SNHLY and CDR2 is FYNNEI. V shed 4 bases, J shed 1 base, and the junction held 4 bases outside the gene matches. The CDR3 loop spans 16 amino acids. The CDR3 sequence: CASSGLAGVTQETQYF. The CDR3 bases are TGTGCCAGCAGTGGACTAGCGGGGGTTACCCAAGAGACCCAGTACTTC.

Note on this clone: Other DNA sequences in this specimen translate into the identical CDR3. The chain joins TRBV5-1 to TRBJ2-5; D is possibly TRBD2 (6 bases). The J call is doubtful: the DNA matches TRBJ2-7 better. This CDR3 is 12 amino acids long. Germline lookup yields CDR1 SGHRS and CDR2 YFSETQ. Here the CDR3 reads CASSLAGDEQYF. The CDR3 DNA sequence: TGCGCCAGCAGCTTGGCGGGGGACGAGCAGTACTTC.

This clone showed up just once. The CDR3 loop reads CASSLWRHQETQYF. DNA of the CDR3: TGTGCCAGCAGCTTGTGGAGGCACCAAGAGACCCAGTACTTC. V gene TRBV5-4 combines with J gene TRBJ2-5; maybe TRBD2 (5 bases). The CDR3 contains 14 residues. The V gene lost 1 base and the J gene lost 0 bases, with 7 bases spanning the gap. Germline CDR1 and CDR2: SGHNT and YYREEE (reference sequence).

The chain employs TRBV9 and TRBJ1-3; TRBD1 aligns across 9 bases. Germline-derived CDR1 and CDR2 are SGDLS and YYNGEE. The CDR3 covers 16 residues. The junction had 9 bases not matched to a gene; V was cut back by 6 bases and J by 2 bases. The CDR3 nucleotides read TGTGCCAGCACCCCGGGACAGGGATTCCCTGGAAACACCATATATTTT. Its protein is CASTPGQGFPGNTIYF.